The 3 T cell receptor beta chains below all came from one sample that was sequenced in a study of blood T cell repertoires in COVID-19 (TCRdb year 2020). The library came from the immunoSEQ multiplex PCR assay. The table comes from immuneACCESS by way of TCRdb, which keeps in-frame sequences with V and J called. Part of the clones is missing from these tables; in studies checked, under half for an unresolved V gene and the rest for unknown reasons. Within this sample are 120,000 or so clones, with roughly 84% of them counted one time only. The biggest ten clones account for about 1.2% of the sample. Material: peripheral blood. Receptors were obtained from an elderly woman with acute or convalescent COVID-19.

The chain has TRBV6-5 and TRBJ2-1; D is perhaps TRBD2 (6 bases). This CDR3 comprises 15 residues. Trimming removed 7 bases at V and 0 bases at J, with 13 bases between. The germline gives CDR1 MNHEY, CDR2 SVGAGI. The CDR3 spells CASTPGSGSYNEQFF. CDR3 bases: TGTGCCAGCACCCCCGGGAGCGGCTCCTACAATGAGCAGTTCTTC.

Only one count was recorded for this clone. This chain joins TRBV7-3 and TRBJ2-2; D gene uncertain. The CDR3 consists of 13 residues. V lost 5 bases to trimming and J lost 1 base, with 5 bases between them. Germline lookup yields CDR1 SGHTA and CDR2 FQGTGA. CDR3 nucleotides: TGTGCCAGCAGCCTATGGAACACCGGGGAGCTGTTTTTT. Its translation: CASSLWNTGELFF.

CDR3 in amino acids: CASSLGRGRQETQYF. As DNA, the CDR3 is TGTGCCAGCAGCTTAGGGCGGGGGAGACAAGAGACCCAGTACTTC. The V and J genes are TRBV7-3 and TRBJ2-5; 7 bases match TRBD2. The CDR3 contains 15 residues. J was trimmed by 2 bases and V by 2 bases; bases with no gene match: 5. The germline V gene encodes CDR1 SGHTA and CDR2 FQGTGA. Together with reference TRBV7-3 and TRBJ2-5, the CDR3 gives the full variable domain: GAGVSQTPSNKVTEKGKYVELRCDPISGHTALYWYRQSLGQGPEFLIYFQGTGAADDSGLPNDRFFAVRPEGSVSTLKIQRTERGDSAVYLCASSLGRGRQETQYFGPGTRLLVL.